The rows below give T cell receptor beta chains drawn from one sample of a study of blood T cell repertoires in COVID-19. Only in-frame clones appear in the TCRdb table, and some are missing; sequencing was by immunoSEQ multiplex PCR. Counted here are around 170,000 clones, over 75% occurring once; the ten biggest clones make up 6.5% to 8%. Sample: peripheral blood. The origin of the receptors is a man between 70 and 80 years old with active or convalescent COVID-19. The CDR3 runs from the conserved cysteine through the conserved F or W. The D gene is left open where the match is weak. Rows may omit the clone size; those that give it use once, few, many or a size class.

CDR3: CALTDYRDRVYNSPLHF
DNA: TGTGCCCTCACTGATTACCGGGACAGGGTGTATAATTCACCCCTCCACTTT
V: TRBV30
size: -
D: TRBD1
J: TRBJ1-6

CDR3: CAWSWGGLEDTQYF
DNA: TGTGCCTGGAGTTGGGGGGGCCTCGAAGATACGCAGTATTTT
V: TRBV30
size: -
D: -
J: TRBJ2-3

CDR3: CASSNDILSGNTIYF
DNA: TGTGCCAGCAGTAACGACATCCTCTCTGGAAACACCATATATTTT
V: TRBV6-6
size: -
D: -
J: TRBJ1-3

CDR3: CASSDPSQPHGNEQFF
DNA: TGCGCCAGCAGTGACCCCAGTCAGCCCCACGGGAATGAGCAGTTCTTC
V: TRBV10-1
size: -
D: -
J: TRBJ2-1

CDR3: CASSYSIIGGSPLHF
DNA: TGTGCCAGCAGTTACTCGATTATAGGGGGATCACCCCTCCACTTT
V: TRBV6-5
size: -
D: -
J: TRBJ1-6

CDR3: CASSSRGGVFNTGELFF
DNA: TGTGCCAGCAGTTCACGCGGGGGGGTTTTTAACACCGGGGAGCTGTTTTTT
V: TRBV28
size: -
D: TRBD2
J: TRBJ2-2

CDR3: CASCGGQYEKLFF
DNA: TGTGCCAGCTGTGGGGGACAGTATGAAAAACTGTTTTTT
V: TRBV12-3/TRBV12-4
size: few
D: TRBD1
J: TRBJ1-4

CDR3: CASSGTGETQYF
DNA: TGTGCCAGCAGTGGTACAGGAGAGACCCAGTACTTC
V: TRBV2
size: -
D: -
J: TRBJ2-5

CDR3: CASSQQEAGELFF
DNA: TGTGCCAGCAGCCAACAAGAGGCCGGGGAGCTGTTTTTT
V: TRBV4-2
size: -
D: -
J: TRBJ2-2

CDR3: CASSLVGQGYRLVETQYF
DNA: TGTGCCAGCAGCTTAGTTGGACAGGGGTATAGGCTGGTGGAGACCCAGTACTTC
V: TRBV7-9
size: -
D: TRBD1
J: TRBJ2-5

CDR3: CASSPGQGAQDTQYF
DNA: TGTGCCAGCAGTCCGGGACAGGGGGCACAAGATACGCAGTATTTT
V: TRBV27
size: -
D: TRBD1
J: TRBJ2-3

CDR3: CASSQRVPNTEAFF
DNA: TGTGCCAGCAGCCAGCGCGTTCCGAACACTGAAGCTTTCTTT
V: TRBV6-2/TRBV6-3
size: -
D: -
J: TRBJ1-1

CDR3: CASSRDREGREQYF
DNA: TGTGCCAGCAGCCGGGACAGGGAGGGACGGGAGCAGTACTTC
V: TRBV11-2
size: few
D: TRBD1
J: TRBJ2-7

CDR3: CASSASPTGDEQYF
DNA: TGCGCCAGCAGCGCGTCCCCGACAGGGGACGAGCAGTACTTC
V: TRBV5-1
size: -
D: TRBD1
J: TRBJ2-7

CDR3: CASYGTENFGSGANVLTF
DNA: TGTGCCAGCTACGGAACAGAGAACTTCGGCTCTGGGGCCAACGTCCTGACTTTC
V: TRBV2
size: -
D: -
J: TRBJ2-6

CDR3: CSVFGQGGKSEAFF
DNA: TGCAGCGTCTTCGGACAGGGGGGTAAGAGCGAAGCTTTCTTT
V: TRBV29-1
size: once
D: TRBD1
J: TRBJ1-1

CDR3: CASSQGGLLGGNEQFF
DNA: TGTGCCAGTAGTCAAGGCGGCCTACTAGGAGGGAATGAGCAGTTCTTC
V: TRBV19
size: -
D: -
J: TRBJ2-1

CDR3: CAWSVQRGGRTDTQYF
DNA: TGTGCCTGGAGTGTACAACGCGGGGGCAGGACAGATACGCAGTATTTT
V: TRBV30
size: -
D: -
J: TRBJ2-3

CDR3: CASSYPGTGLEYF
DNA: TGTGCCAGCAGCTACCCGGGTACAGGGTTGGAGTACTTC
V: TRBV7-8
size: -
D: -
J: TRBJ2-7

CDR3: CASSISRRQGAGELFF
DNA: TGTGCCAGTAGTATTAGCCGGAGACAGGGGGCCGGGGAGCTGTTTTTT
V: TRBV19
size: once
D: TRBD1
J: TRBJ2-2

CDR3: CASSASRQTEAFF
DNA: TGTGCCAGCAGTGCTTCCCGACAGACTGAAGCTTTCTTT
V: TRBV2
size: -
D: -
J: TRBJ1-1

CDR3: CASSPLERGGREQYF
DNA: TGTGCCAGCAGCCCCCTGGAACGGGGGGGGCGCGAGCAGTACTTC
V: TRBV4-2
size: -
D: TRBD2
J: TRBJ2-7

CDR3: CASSLGQGPYNEQFF
DNA: TGTGCCAGCAGCTTAGGACAGGGCCCCTACAATGAGCAGTTCTTC
V: TRBV11-3
size: -
D: TRBD1
J: TRBJ2-1

CDR3: CATADRGRLGQYF
DNA: TGTGCCACCGCCGACAGGGGCCGCCTCGGGCAGTACTTC
V: TRBV19
size: many
D: TRBD1
J: TRBJ2-7

CDR3: CASSSGGDFPFYGYIF
DNA: TGTGCCAGTAGTTCCGGGGGGGACTTCCCATTCTATGGCTACATCTTC
V: TRBV19
size: -
D: -
J: TRBJ1-2

CDR3: CASRGLAGVGTDTQYF
DNA: TGTGCCAGCAGAGGACTAGCGGGAGTGGGGACAGATACGCAGTATTTT
V: TRBV25-1
size: once
D: TRBD2
J: TRBJ2-3

CDR3: CAWSGGHIHGYTF
DNA: TGTGCCTGGAGTGGGGGACATATACATGGCTACACCTTC
V: TRBV30
size: -
D: -
J: TRBJ1-2

CDR3: CASSQSCRDSRGGYTF
DNA: TGCGCCAGCAGTCAATCTTGTAGGGACTCGAGGGGTGGCTACACCTTC
V: TRBV23-1
size: -
D: -
J: TRBJ1-2

CDR3: CASSLGTGGYEQYF
DNA: TGTGCCAGCAGCTTGGGGACAGGGGGGTACGAGCAGTACTTC
V: TRBV5-6
size: -
D: TRBD1
J: TRBJ2-7

CDR3: CASTDQGRGGYTF
DNA: TGTGCCAGCACCGATCAGGGGAGAGGTGGCTACACCTTC
V: TRBV7-9
size: -
D: -
J: TRBJ1-2

CDR3: CASSPVAGLLADNEQFF
DNA: TGTGCCAGCTCACCAGTGGCGGGCCTACTAGCGGACAATGAGCAGTTCTTC
V: TRBV18
size: few
D: TRBD2
J: TRBJ2-1

CDR3: CASSQDTGRYGYTF
DNA: TGTGCCAGCAGCCAAGATACGGGTCGCTATGGCTACACCTTC
V: TRBV3-1/TRBV3-2
size: once
D: -
J: TRBJ1-2

CDR3: CASRSGWSTEAFF
DNA: TGTGCCAGCAGATCAGGGTGGAGCACTGAAGCTTTCTTT
V: TRBV12-3/TRBV12-4
size: -
D: -
J: TRBJ1-1

CDR3: CASSYSSGRADTEAFF
DNA: TGTGCCAGCAGTTACTCGAGTGGCAGGGCGGACACTGAAGCTTTCTTT
V: TRBV6-5
size: -
D: -
J: TRBJ1-1

CDR3: CASSLFREWTEAFF
DNA: TGTGCCAGCAGCTTGTTCAGGGAATGGACTGAAGCTTTCTTT
V: TRBV5-6
size: -
D: -
J: TRBJ1-1